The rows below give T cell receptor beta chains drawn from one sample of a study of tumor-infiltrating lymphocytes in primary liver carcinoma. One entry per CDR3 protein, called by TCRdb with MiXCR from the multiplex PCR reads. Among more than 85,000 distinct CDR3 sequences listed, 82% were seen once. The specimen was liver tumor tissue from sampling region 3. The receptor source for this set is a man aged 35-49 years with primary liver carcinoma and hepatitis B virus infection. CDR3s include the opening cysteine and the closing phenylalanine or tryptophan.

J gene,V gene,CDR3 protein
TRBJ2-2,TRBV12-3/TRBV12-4,CASSFGGAVSTGELFF
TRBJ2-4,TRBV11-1,CASIFRGTRGTKNIQYF
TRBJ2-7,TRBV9,CASSQGTQSSYEQYF
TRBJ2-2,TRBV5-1,CASTFGLAGGNTGELYF
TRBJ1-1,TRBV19,CASSPTPNMNTEALF
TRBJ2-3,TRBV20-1,CSALPRGRGPEEQYF
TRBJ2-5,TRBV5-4,CASSLPRTHRTAQETQYF
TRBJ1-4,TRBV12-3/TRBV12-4,CVSSPTGEVEKLFF
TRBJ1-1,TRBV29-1,CSVVRGTGGSEAFF
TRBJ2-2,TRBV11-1,CAISDPSGANTGKLLF
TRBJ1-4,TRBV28,CASSLGRDYEKLFF
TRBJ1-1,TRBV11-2,CASSLGQTLDTGAFF
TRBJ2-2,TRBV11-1,CASNYTGPSSGGLFF
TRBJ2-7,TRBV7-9,CASRWAGDEQYF
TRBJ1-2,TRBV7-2,CASSPGSPYGYTF
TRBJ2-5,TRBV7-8,CASSLYPLGESQYF
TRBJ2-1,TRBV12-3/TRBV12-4,CASARRDGDLLNEQFF
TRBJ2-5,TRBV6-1,CASSERRAVTQYF
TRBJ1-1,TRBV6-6,CASNGTGIKTEAFF
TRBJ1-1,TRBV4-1,CASNLSGGGNTEAFF
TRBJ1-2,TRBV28,CAGSLLGQSYGYIF
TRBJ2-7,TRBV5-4,CATRVSGTSGIEQCF